These 28 T cell receptor beta chains share one sample of origin, sequenced in a study of T cells in Graves' hyperthyroidism and ophthalmopathy. Amplification targeted TCR beta CDR3 regions from RNA transcripts. The HTBI set primed first-round TCR CDR3 RT-PCR. TCRdb passed the multiplex PCR reads through MiXCR, listing each CDR3 protein once. The profile shows more than 250,000 distinct CDR3 sequences, approximately 14% of them singletons. Sequencing was done on a sample of blood. These receptors came from a woman aged 45-65 years with Graves' hyperthyroidism that later progressed to Graves' ophthalmopathy.

This clonotype was seen many times. The chain recombines TRBV12-3 or TRBV12-4 with TRBJ2-7, with a possible D match to TRBD2 (5 bases). V was pared by 5 bases and J by 3 bases, with 11 bases between. The CDR3 runs to 13 residues. In nucleotides, the CDR3 is TGTGCCAGCAGTCCAGGACTGATCTACGAGCAGTACTTC. The encoded protein is CASSPGLIYEQYF.

This clonotype has more than one count but fewer than ten. The rearrangement joins TRBV6-4 to TRBJ2-1; 12 nucleotides align to TRBD2. This CDR3 is built from 16 residues. Losses at the gene ends were 0 bases for V and 7 bases for J; bases not matched to a gene: 4. Germline V gene data show CDR1 as MRHNA and CDR2 as SNTAGT. The CDR3 DNA follows: TGTGCCAGCAGTGACTCAGGCACTAGCGGGAGGAATGAGCAGTTCTTC. It specifies CASSDSGTSGRNEQFF.

This clonotype has at least ten counts. The gene calls are TRBV24-1 and TRBJ1-1, with D uncertain. The V and J ends lost 3 bases and 7 bases respectively, with 14 bases between them. The CDR3 is made up of 14 amino acids. Germline V CDR1 and CDR2: KGHDR, SFDVKD. The CDR3 DNA is TGTGCCACCAGTGATCCGCAGGACGGGAATGAAGCTTTCTTT. Amino acids: CATSDPQDGNEAFF.

This clonotype was seen repeatedly, ten times or more. The gene calls are TRBV20-1 and TRBJ2-1; weak D call: TRBD1 (6 bases). The ends were cut back, 1 base at V and 13 bases at J, with 20 bases in the middle. Germline CDR1 reads DFQATT; CDR2 reads SNEGSKA (reference sequence). The CDR3 covers 14 residues. For the CDR3, the DNA is TGCAGTGCTAGAGCAGGGGCGGCTACTCAAGGACAGTTCTTC. It encodes CSARAGAATQGQFF.

This clonotype appeared a few times. The chain combines TRBV11-2 with TRBJ1-2, with 9 bases aligning to TRBD1. Germline assignment: CDR1 SGHAT and CDR2 FQNNGV. There are 16 residues in the CDR3. Trimming removed 1 base from V and 4 bases from J; junction bases left unmatched: 7. The CDR3 DNA follows: TGTGCCAGCAGCTTAGTGCCACAGGGGGCCGGCTATGGCTACACCTTC. Protein sequence: CASSLVPQGAGYGYTF.

This clonotype was observed at least ten times. The chain has TRBV5-1 and TRBJ1-1; 8 bases align to TRBD1. CDR3 size: 15 residues. V was clipped by 4 bases and J by 5 bases; unmatched bases: 10. Germline V CDR1 and CDR2: SGHRS, YFSETQ. CDR3 loop: CASSIGQGERTEAFF. CDR3 nucleotides: TGCGCCAGCAGCATCGGACAGGGCGAGAGGACTGAAGCTTTCTTT.

This clonotype was seen repeatedly, ten times or more. The chain has TRBV27 and TRBJ2-7, with 7 bases that match TRBD2. The CDR3 runs 15 residues. The germline V gene has CDR1 MNHEY and CDR2 SMNVEV (reference sequence). The junction had 13 bases not matched to a gene; V was cut back by 8 bases and J by 3 bases. CDR3 nucleotides: TGTGCCAGCGCGACCAGGACTAGACCCATCTACGAGCAGTACTTC. Residues: CASATRTRPIYEQYF.

The chain combines TRBV5-4 with TRBJ2-1; D gene unclear. This CDR3 region has 13 residues. With 3 bases removed from V and 9 bases from J, the gap between germline ends came to 13 bases. In germline, CDR1 is SGHNT, CDR2 YYREEE (reference sequence). The CDR3 DNA reads as TGTGCCAGCAGCTACGGTAGGGTAGGTGAGCAGTTCTTC. Protein: CASSYGRVGEQFF.

This clonotype showed up many times. V is TRBV20-1 and J is TRBJ2-7; TRBD2 is a possible D gene (6 bases). V was shortened by 4 bases and J by 2 bases, with 18 bases between the two germline ends. The CDR3 covers 15 residues. Germline V gives CDR1 DFQATT, CDR2 SNEGSKA (reference sequence). CDR3 in amino acids: CSATWVAENAYEQYF. In DNA, the CDR3 is TGCAGTGCTACCTGGGTAGCGGAGAACGCCTACGAGCAGTACTTC.

This clonotype was counted only a few times. The gene calls are TRBV25-1 and TRBJ1-6; no firm D call. This CDR3 contains 14 residues. Trimming took 2 bases from V and 10 from J, leaving 12 bases between them. CDR1 is MGHDK and CDR2 is SYGVNS in the germline V gene. CDR3 residues: CASSEDVGRSPLHF. CDR3 bases: TGTGCCAGCAGTGAAGACGTGGGGAGGTCACCCCTCCACTTT. Looking up the rest from reference TRBV25-1 and TRBJ1-6 gives the full variable domain: EADIYQTPRYLVIGTGKKITLECSQTMGHDKMYWYQQDPGMELHLIHYSYGVNSTEKGDLSSESTVSRIRTEHFPLTLESARPSHTSQYLCASSEDVGRSPLHFGNGTRLTVT.

This clonotype was observed once. This rearrangement joins TRBV7-8 to TRBJ2-7; 10 bases fit TRBD2. Near its end, the DNA agrees better with TRBJ2-1, so the J call may be wrong. This CDR3 spans 17 amino acids. The germline CDR1 and CDR2 sequences are SGHVS and FQNEAQ. The CDR3 loop reads CASSPKKASGSFYEQFF. CDR3 coding DNA: TGTGCCAGCAGCCCCAAAAAGGCTAGCGGGAGCTTCTATGAGCAGTTCTTC.

This clonotype occurred once. This sequence joins TRBV28 and TRBJ1-5; 8 nucleotides match TRBD1. Trimming took 5 bases from V and 4 from J; bases not matched to a gene: 7. CDR1 and CDR2 (germline): MDHEN, SYDVKM. This CDR3 is built from 15 residues. CDR3 nucleotides: TGTGCCAGCAGTCCCCAGACAGGGGCAAATCAGCCCCAGCATTTT. It codes for CASSPQTGANQPQHF.

This clonotype was seen a few times. The chain carries TRBV5-8 and TRBJ1-2; D uncertain. This CDR3 comprises 12 residues. The germline CDR1 and CDR2 sequences are SGHTS and YDEGEE. V lost 2 bases to trimming and J lost 8 bases, with 10 bases between them. The CDR3 nucleotides are TGTGCCAGCAGCTTCGACGCACGGGGCTACACCTTC. This translates into CASSFDARGYTF.

This clonotype was seen repeatedly, ten times or more. The chain links TRBV27 to TRBJ2-1; TRBD2 is a possible D gene (6 bases). CDR1 MNHEY and CDR2 SMNVEV come from the germline V gene (reference sequence). The V end lost 3 bases, the J end lost 4 bases, and 10 bases lay between the germline ends. The CDR3 runs 14 residues. The chain's CDR3 is CASSFAGRYNEQFF. CDR3 DNA sequence: TGTGCCAGCAGTTTTGCGGGAAGGTACAATGAGCAGTTCTTC.

This clonotype was recorded many times. The rearrangement links TRBV15 to TRBJ2-3, with D tentatively TRBD1 or TRBD2 (5 bases each). Trimming shortened V by 0 bases and J by 0 bases, and 19 bases separated the two germline ends. CDR3 length: 19 amino acids. The germline V gene encodes CDR1 LNHNV and CDR2 YYDKDF (reference sequence). The chain's CDR3 is CATSRDSGPPASSTDTQYF. The DNA for the CDR3 is TGTGCCACCAGCAGAGATTCGGGGCCCCCCGCTTCTAGCACAGATACGCAGTATTTT.

This clonotype showed up many times. The rearrangement joins TRBV5-1 to TRBJ2-3; no firm D call. V was cut by 0 bases and J by 0 bases, with 8 bases left in between. The CDR3 spans 15 residues. The germline gives CDR1 SGHRS, CDR2 YFSETQ. CDR3 nucleotide sequence: TGCGCCAGCAGCTTGGACCACGCAAGCACAGATACGCAGTATTTT. Translated, it gives CASSLDHASTDTQYF.

A few counts support this clonotype. The CDR3: CSARSGNGNSPLHF. As DNA, the CDR3 is TGCAGTGCTAGATCCGGAAATGGGAATTCACCCCTCCACTTT. This sequence joins TRBV20-1 and TRBJ1-6; D unclear. The CDR3 has 14 residues. With 2 bases removed from V and 7 bases from J, the gap between germline ends came to 12 bases. Germline CDR1 reads DFQATT; CDR2 reads SNEGSKA (reference sequence).

This clonotype has at least ten counts. The CDR3 bases are TGTGCCAGCAGCCCTCGGGGAGCCGTTGAAGCTTTCTTT. Protein sequence: CASSPRGAVEAFF. The V gene is TRBV11-3, the J gene TRBJ1-1; unclear D gene. Germline V CDR1 and CDR2: SGHNT, YENEEA. The length of the CDR3 is 13 residues. Trimming pared 5 bases from V and 7 bases from J, leaving 14 bases between.

The chain links TRBV11-2 to TRBJ2-7; weak D call: TRBD1 (6 bases). Germline V gene lookup returns CDR1 SGHAT and CDR2 FQNNGV. CDR3 length: 13 amino acids. The V and J ends lost 4 bases and 4 bases respectively, with 11 bases between them. The CDR3 bases are TGTGCCAGCAGCTCTTCCACAGGGTACGAGCAGTACTTC. This translates into CASSSSTGYEQYF.

This clonotype was recorded many times. The rearrangement links TRBV7-3 to TRBJ1-6; TRBD1 matches at 8 bases. Germline V gives CDR1 SGHTA, CDR2 FQGTGA. Trimming removed 6 bases from V and 7 bases from J; junction bases left unmatched: 5. The length of the CDR3 is 14 residues. The CDR3 loop is CASSSGGRNSPLHF. The CDR3 DNA sequence: TGTGCCAGCAGTTCAGGGGGCCGGAATTCACCCCTCCACTTT.

Ten or more counts support this clonotype. The rearrangement uses TRBV20-1 and TRBJ2-3; tentatively, D is TRBD1 or TRBD2 (5 bases each). This CDR3 is built from 13 residues. Germline V lookup: CDR1 DFQATT, CDR2 SNEGSKA (reference sequence). The V end was cut by 2 bases, the J end by 5 bases, with 11 bases between. Here the CDR3 reads CSARRRDGDTQYF. The DNA of the CDR3 is TGCAGTGCTAGACGACGGGACGGAGATACGCAGTATTTT.

This clonotype was counted ten times or more. This sequence joins TRBV6-1 and TRBJ2-7, with 10 bases that match TRBD1. Germline values: CDR1 MNHNS, CDR2 SASEGT. The CDR3 covers 16 residues. Trimming at V came to 5 bases and at J to 5 bases, leaving 12 bases not matched to a gene. CDR3 nucleotides: TGTGCCAGCAGTTACCGGGGACAGGGGCCCACCCACGAGCAGTACTTC. Protein: CASSYRGQGPTHEQYF.

The CDR3 DNA follows: TGCGCCAGCAGCCCATGGGCCCTGAGCGGGAGGGCCGGAGAGGAGTACGAGCAGTACTTC. Its translation: CASSPWALSGRAGEEYEQYF. The gene calls are TRBV5-1 and TRBJ2-7, with TRBD2 matching over 10 bases. Trimming cost V 4 bases and J 4 bases; bases outside gene matches: 23. The CDR3 has 20 amino acids. Germline V gene data show CDR1 as SGHRS and CDR2 as YFSETQ.

This clonotype was seen at least ten times. V and J are TRBV5-1 and TRBJ2-3; D might be TRBD2 (5 bases). The V and J ends lost 0 bases and 0 bases respectively, with 5 bases between them. CDR1 is SGHRS and CDR2 is YFSETQ in the germline V gene. The CDR3 loop spans 14 amino acids. The CDR3 sequence: CASSLVASTDTQYF. CDR3 in DNA: TGCGCCAGCAGCTTGGTAGCGAGCACAGATACGCAGTATTTT.

This clonotype was seen repeatedly, ten times or more. The chain uses TRBV10-3 and TRBJ1-2; tentatively, D is TRBD1 (5 bases). CDR3 length: 13 amino acids. V lost 7 bases and J 6 bases, leaving 15 bases between the germline ends. CDR1 ENHRY and CDR2 SYGVKD come from the germline V gene. The CDR3 sequence is CAIKNLGEDGYTF. DNA for the CDR3: TGTGCCATCAAGAACCTAGGGGAGGATGGCTACACCTTC.

There are many counts of this clonotype. The V gene is TRBV10-3, the J gene TRBJ1-1; 8 nucleotides line up with TRBD1. The CDR3 has 14 amino acids. Losses at the gene ends were 8 bases for V and 0 bases for J; bases not matched to a gene: 5. Germline CDR1 and CDR2: ENHRY and SYGVKD. Here the CDR3 reads CAIGQGAVNTEAFF. The CDR3 DNA sequence: TGTGCCATCGGACAGGGTGCGGTGAACACTGAAGCTTTCTTT.

This clonotype was seen many times. The chain uses TRBV7-9 and TRBJ2-1, with D tentatively TRBD1 (6 bases). V was shortened by 1 base and J by 8 bases, with 9 bases between the two germline ends. The CDR3 contains 13 residues. The germline gives CDR1 SEHNR, CDR2 FQNEAQ (reference sequence). The CDR3 DNA reads TGTGCCAGCAGCTTAGAATCAGGGGATGAGCAGTTCTTC. The encoded protein is CASSLESGDEQFF.

This clonotype was detected ten times or more. The chain is built from TRBV9 and TRBJ1-2; D is uncertain. The CDR3 contains 14 residues. Germline values: CDR1 SGDLS, CDR2 YYNGEE. The V gene lost 0 bases and the J gene lost 6 bases, with 12 bases spanning the gap. The CDR3 is CASSVALSGDGYTF. The CDR3 coding sequence is TGTGCCAGCAGCGTAGCGCTGTCAGGAGATGGCTACACCTTC.